The source of this T cell receptor (beta chain) is a study of cytomegalovirus exposure and HLA in healthy donors. This clone turned up a few times. Use of 60 Vbeta and 13 Jbeta primers characterized the PCR. Libraries were prepared by immunoSEQ multiplex PCR; TCRdb keeps only in-frame clonotypes and omits some of them. The data contain 150,000 to 200,000 clones, roughly nine tenths of them singletons. The CDR3 loop spans 14 amino acids. Trimming left V 3 bases short and J 6 bases short, with 15 bases between. Germline-derived CDR1 and CDR2 are GTSNPN and SVGIG (reference sequence). The receptor's source is a girl under two years old in good health and CMV-seronegative. Material: PBMCs. The gene calls are TRBV30 and TRBJ2-4; maybe TRBD1 (6 bases). This chain's CDR3 is CAWRGRTELNIQYF. The CDR3 DNA reads as TGTGCCTGGAGGGGCCGGACAGAACTAAACATTCAGTACTTC.